The 10 T cell receptor beta chains listed next were all sequenced from one sample in a study of blood T cell repertoires in COVID-19. Sequenced by immunoSEQ multiplex PCR; TCRdb stores in-frame clones only, minus some. The sample has over 200,000 clones, 83% seen once. Sequencing was done on a sample of peripheral blood. Source of these receptors: a man at least 80 years old with acute or convalescent COVID-19.

This clone was observed a handful of times. The chain uses TRBV3-1 (or the pseudogene TRBV3-2) and TRBJ2-7; D possibly corresponds to TRBD2 (7 bases). The germline V gene has CDR1 LGHDT and CDR2 YNNKEL (reference sequence). The CDR3 totals 13 residues. V lost 7 bases and J lost 4, with 14 bases in between. In DNA form, the CDR3 reads TGTGCCAGCACCCCGGGGGGCGGGTACGAGCAGTACTTC. Translated: CASTPGGGYEQYF.

This clone was counted between two and nine times. At one of its ends the junction is not consistent with the germline gene, which may arise from a read error. This rearrangement joins TRBV7-7 to TRBJ2-2; D may be TRBD2 (6 bases). This CDR3 contains 16 residues. CDR1 and CDR2 from the germline V gene are SSHAT and FNYEAQ (reference sequence). Here the CDR3 DNA reads TGTGCTAGCAGCCCAGTACCCGGAGGGCCCACCGGGGAGCTGTTTTTT. Protein sequence: CASSPVPGGPTGELFF.

This CDR3 reads CASRESGHSYNEQFF. CDR3 nucleotide sequence: TGTGCCAGCAGAGAGAGCGGCCACTCCTACAATGAGCAGTTCTTC. The chain is built from TRBV6-5 and TRBJ2-1, with D tentatively TRBD2 (5 bases). The CDR3 consists of 15 residues. The V gene's germline CDR1 is MNHEY and CDR2 SVGAGI. V was shortened by 6 bases and J by 0 bases, with 12 bases between the two germline ends.

V gene TRBV18 combines with J gene TRBJ1-3, with unresolved D. Trimming took off 3 bases at V and 2 bases at J, with 11 bases between the two ends. Germline V gives CDR1 KGHSH, CDR2 LQKENI. The CDR3 loop spans 15 amino acids. CDR3 sequence (DNA): TGTGCCAGCTCACCCTCGAGGGAGGCTGGAAACACCATATATTTT. Translated: CASSPSREAGNTIYF. The full variable domain, rest sourced from reference TRBV18 and TRBJ1-3, is NAGVMQNPRHLVRRRGQEARLRCSPMKGHSHVYWYRQLPEEGLKFMVYLQKENIIDESGMPKERFSAEFPKEGPSILRIQQVVRGDSAAYFCASSPSREAGNTIYFGEGSWLTVV.

CDR3: CASSQDPVLEKSPLHF. CDR3 DNA sequence: TGTGCCAGCAGCCAAGACCCGGTGCTTGAGAAATCACCCCTCCACTTT. This rearrangement joins TRBV3-1 (or the pseudogene TRBV3-2) to TRBJ1-6; D gene unclear. Germline V gene data show CDR1 as LGHDT and CDR2 as YNNKEL (reference sequence). The CDR3 covers 16 residues. Deletions cut 0 bases from V and 10 bases from J, with 16 bases between.

The chain uses TRBV9 and TRBJ2-2; 9 bases fit TRBD2. CDR3 length: 20 residues. V gave up 9 bases and J gave up 4 bases; unmatched junction bases: 25. Germline loops: CDR1 SGDLS, CDR2 YYNGEE. The CDR3 DNA reads as TGTGCCACCGAAACGGGGAATGGATTTGTAGCGGGAGTCTCCACCGGGGAGCTGTTTTTT. As protein: CATETGNGFVAGVSTGELFF.

The rearrangement uses TRBV6-5 and TRBJ1-2, with 7 bases lining up with TRBD1. The CDR3 has 15 amino acids. Losses at the gene ends were 7 bases for V and 2 bases for J; bases not matched to a gene: 10. Germline CDR1 reads MNHEY; CDR2 reads SVGAGI. CDR3 protein: CASTEGVGQNYGYTF. CDR3 coding DNA: TGTGCCAGCACCGAGGGTGTGGGACAGAACTATGGCTACACCTTC.

This chain links TRBV2 with TRBJ1-2; weak D call: TRBD1 (5 bases). The CDR3 extends over 11 amino acids. Germline V lookup: CDR1 SNHLY, CDR2 FYNNEI. V was clipped by 7 bases and J by 7 bases, with 10 bases between them. CDR3 coding DNA: TGTGCCAGCATTTGGGGGGGTGGCTACACCTTC. Amino acids: CASIWGGGYTF.

The chain links TRBV6-6 to TRBJ1-1; 9 positions agree with TRBD1. The germline V gene encodes CDR1 MNHNY and CDR2 SVGAGI (reference sequence). Trimming removed 6 bases from V and 2 bases from J; junction bases left unmatched: 4. The CDR3 is 14 amino acids. CDR3 residues: CASSPTGGNTEAFF. CDR3 DNA sequence: TGTGCCAGCAGCCCTACAGGGGGCAACACTGAAGCTTTCTTT.

V gene TRBV28 combines with J gene TRBJ1-2, with TRBD1 as a possible D gene (6 bases). Germline CDR1 reads MDHEN; CDR2 reads SYDVKM. V was shortened by 4 bases and J by 2 bases, with 17 bases between the two germline ends. This CDR3 is 16 amino acids long. The CDR3 DNA is TGTGCCAGCAGTTGGATACGGAGGGGGGGGAACTATGGCTACACCTTC. This codes for CASSWIRRGGNYGYTF.